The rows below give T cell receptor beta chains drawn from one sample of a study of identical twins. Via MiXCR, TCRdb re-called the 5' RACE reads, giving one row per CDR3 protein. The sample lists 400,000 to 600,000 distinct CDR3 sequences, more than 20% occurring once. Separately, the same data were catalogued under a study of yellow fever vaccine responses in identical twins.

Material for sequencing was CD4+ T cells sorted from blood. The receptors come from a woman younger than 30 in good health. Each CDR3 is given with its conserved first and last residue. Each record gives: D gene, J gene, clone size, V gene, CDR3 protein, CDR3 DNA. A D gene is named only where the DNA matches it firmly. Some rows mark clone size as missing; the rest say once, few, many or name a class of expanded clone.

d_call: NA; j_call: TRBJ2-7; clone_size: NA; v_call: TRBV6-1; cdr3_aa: CAGAGLPEGEQYF; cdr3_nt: TGTGCCGGTGCCGGACTACCCGAAGGGGAGCAGTACTTC
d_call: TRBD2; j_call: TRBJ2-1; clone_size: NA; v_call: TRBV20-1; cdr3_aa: CSQLAGVGYNEQFF; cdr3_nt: TGCAGCCAACTAGCGGGAGTAGGCTACAATGAGCAGTTCTTC
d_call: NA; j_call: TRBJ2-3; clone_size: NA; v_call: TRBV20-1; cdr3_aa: CSAIRGSDTQYF; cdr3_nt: TGCAGTGCCATTAGGGGGTCAGATACGCAGTATTTT
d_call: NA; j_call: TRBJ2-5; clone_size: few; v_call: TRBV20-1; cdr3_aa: CSANLRDKETQYF; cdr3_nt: TGCAGTGCTAACCTAAGAGATAAAGAGACCCAGTACTTC
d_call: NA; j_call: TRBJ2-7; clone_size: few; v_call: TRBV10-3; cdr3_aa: CAIRDLSSYEQYF; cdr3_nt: TGTGCCATCAGGGACTTAAGCTCCTACGAGCAGTACTTC
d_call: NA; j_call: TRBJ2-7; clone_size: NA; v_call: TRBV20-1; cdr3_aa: CSARVSGYEQYF; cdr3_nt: TGCAGTGCTAGAGTTTCGGGGTACGAGCAGTACTTC
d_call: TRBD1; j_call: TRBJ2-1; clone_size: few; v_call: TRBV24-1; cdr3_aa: CATSDLPVDRSSYNEQFF; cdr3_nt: TGTGCCACCAGTGATTTGCCAGTGGACAGGAGCTCCTACAATGAGCAGTTCTTC
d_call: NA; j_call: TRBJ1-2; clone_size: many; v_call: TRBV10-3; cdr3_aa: CAISAKDGFEGYTF; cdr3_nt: TGTGCCATCAGTGCCAAGGACGGGTTCGAGGGCTACACCTTC
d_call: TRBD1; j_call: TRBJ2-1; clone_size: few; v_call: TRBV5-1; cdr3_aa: CASSLGTGPENEQFF; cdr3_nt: TGCGCCAGCAGCTTGGGGACAGGGCCAGAAAATGAGCAGTTCTTC
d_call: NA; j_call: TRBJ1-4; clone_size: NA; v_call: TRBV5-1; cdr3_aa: CASTDSISNEKLFF; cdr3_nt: TGCGCCAGCACCGACAGCATAAGTAATGAAAAACTGTTTTTT
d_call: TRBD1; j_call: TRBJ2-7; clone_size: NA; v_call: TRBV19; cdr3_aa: CASSSTGGVRYEQYF; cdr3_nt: TGTGCCAGTAGTAGCACAGGGGGCGTCCGATACGAGCAGTACTTC
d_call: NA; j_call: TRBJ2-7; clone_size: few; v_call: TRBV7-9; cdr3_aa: CASSLPHLYYEQYF; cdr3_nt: TGTGCCAGCAGCTTACCCCACCTATACTACGAGCAGTACTTC
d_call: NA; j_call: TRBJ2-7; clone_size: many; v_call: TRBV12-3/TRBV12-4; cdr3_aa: CASSLDRSSYEQYF; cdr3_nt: TGTGCCAGCAGTTTAGACAGGAGCTCCTACGAGCAGTACTTC
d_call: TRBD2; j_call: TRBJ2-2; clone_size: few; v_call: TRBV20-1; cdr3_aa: CSAKRGGGAGELFF; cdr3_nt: TGCAGTGCAAAGCGGGGGGGCGGCGCCGGGGAGCTGTTTTTT
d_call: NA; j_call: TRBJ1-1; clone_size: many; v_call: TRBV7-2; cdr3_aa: CASNQGVGAAFF; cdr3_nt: TGTGCCAGCAACCAAGGGGTCGGGGCAGCTTTCTTT
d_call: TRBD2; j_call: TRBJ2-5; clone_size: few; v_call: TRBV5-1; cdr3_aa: CASSRLALSGETQYF; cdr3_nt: TGCGCCAGCAGCCGACTAGCGCTCTCTGGAGAGACCCAGTACTTC
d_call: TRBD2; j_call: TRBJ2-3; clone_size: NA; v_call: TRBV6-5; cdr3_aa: CASSYSGRAGDSTDTQYF; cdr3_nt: TGTGCCAGCAGTTACTCAGGGAGGGCGGGGGATAGCACAGATACGCAGTATTTT
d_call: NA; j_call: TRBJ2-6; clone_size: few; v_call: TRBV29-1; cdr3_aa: CSVEDGANVLTF; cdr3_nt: TGCAGCGTTGAGGATGGGGCCAACGTCCTGACTTTC
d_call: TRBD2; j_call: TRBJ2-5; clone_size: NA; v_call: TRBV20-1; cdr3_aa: CSARGASGAQETQYF; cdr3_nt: TGCAGTGCTAGAGGGGCTAGCGGGGCCCAAGAGACCCAGTACTTC
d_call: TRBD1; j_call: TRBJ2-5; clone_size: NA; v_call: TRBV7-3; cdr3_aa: CASSLQGAFQETQYF; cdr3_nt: TGTGCCAGCAGCTTACAGGGGGCCTTCCAAGAGACCCAGTACTTC
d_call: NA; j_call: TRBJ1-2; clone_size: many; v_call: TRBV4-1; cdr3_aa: CASSPSPTYGYTF; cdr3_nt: TGCGCCAGCAGCCCGTCCCCAACCTATGGCTACACCTTC
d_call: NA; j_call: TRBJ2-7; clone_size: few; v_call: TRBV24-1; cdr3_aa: CATSERVSSYEQYF; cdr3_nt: TGTGCCACCAGTGAACGGGTGAGCTCCTACGAGCAGTACTTC